The clone carrying this TCR beta chain appeared once. What it binds is unknown. Germline V lookup: CDR1 SGHAT, CDR2 FQNNGV. Deletions cut 5 bases from V and 6 bases from J, with 13 bases between. This CDR3 region has 13 residues. This sample is part of a study of tumor and adjacent non-tumor tissue in lung cancer. Whole-study context: Stage I to III disease affected 10 men and 5 women aged roughly 31 to 76.

The template was RNA from unsorted bulk tissue. The library came from three nested PCR rounds adapted from ARM-PCR protocols. TCRdb re-derived calls from the multiplex PCR reads in MiXCR, one entry per CDR3 protein. The data show approximately 75,000 distinct CDR3 sequences, with around four fifths seen just once and 12% held by the top ten. Study-level results: Top 100 clones took a larger repertoire share in normal lung. Tumor TCR diversity, when higher, was linked to shorter survival.

This clonotype was sampled from a woman between 50 and 59 years old with non-small cell lung cancer. The chain joins TRBV11-2 to TRBJ2-5; a weak D match, TRBD1 (5 bases). What was sequenced was lung tumor tissue. The CDR3 DNA reads TGTGCCAGCAGCCAACAGGATTGGAAGACCCAGTACTTC. Its protein product is CASSQQDWKTQYF.